The 28 T cell receptor beta chains in this list originate from one sample, sequenced in a study of shared clonotypes between healthy human individuals. Terminally differentiated effector memory CD45RA+ cells were excluded by CCR7 positive selection of CD45RO-negative cells. Data came from immunoSEQ multiplex PCR; TCRdb stores just in-frame clones and leaves some out. The data show 2 million to 2.5 million clones, over 85% seen once. Sequencing was done on a sample of naive CD8+ T cells sorted from blood. These receptor sequences come from a man younger than 35 in good health.

Note on this clone: Other DNA sequences in this sample translate to the same CDR3. This chain uses TRBV5-6 with TRBJ1-2; D not certain. This CDR3 comprises 13 residues. In germline, CDR1 is SGHDT, CDR2 YYEEEE. Between the trimmed V and J ends, which lost 4 bases and 2 bases, there was a span of 9 bases. The CDR3 protein is CASSQDSNYGYTF. CDR3 DNA: TGTGCCAGCAGCCAGGACTCGAACTATGGCTACACCTTC. The full variable domain, its missing parts supplied by reference TRBV5-6 and TRBJ1-2, is DAGVTQSPTHLIKTRGQQVTLRCSPKSGHDTVSWYQQALGQGPQFIFQYYEEEERQRGNFPDRFSGHQFPNYSSELNVNALLLGDSALYLCASSQDSNYGYTFGSGTRLTVV.

The genes are TRBV14 and TRBJ2-2; no definite D call. CDR3 length: 19 residues. The V end lost 0 bases, the J end lost 6 bases, and 23 bases lay between the germline ends. From germline, CDR1 is SGHDN and CDR2 FVKESK. The CDR3 here is CASSQEVGLRLGYAGELFF. The CDR3 coding sequence is TGTGCCAGCAGCCAAGAAGTCGGGCTGCGGCTAGGGTACGCCGGGGAGCTGTTTTTT.

In its sample, this clone was seen once. The gene calls are TRBV7-6 and TRBJ2-7; possibly TRBD1 or TRBD2 for D (5 bases each). V was trimmed by 2 bases and J by 4 bases, leaving 15 bases between them. Germline CDR1 is SGHVS and CDR2 is FNYEAQ. This CDR3 comprises 15 residues. CDR3 nucleotides: TGTGCCAGCAGCTTAAAAGCAGGGACGTGGTACGAGCAGTACTTC. Translating gives CASSLKAGTWYEQYF.

The V and J genes are TRBV5-6 and TRBJ1-1; perhaps TRBD1 as D (6 bases). Germline V gives CDR1 SGHDT, CDR2 YYEEEE. Trimming took 4 bases from V and 4 from J, leaving 14 bases between them. CDR3 length: 14 residues. CDR3: CASSENTGSTEAFF. Written as DNA, the CDR3 is TGTGCCAGCAGCGAAAATACAGGGTCCACTGAAGCTTTCTTT.

This clone is a singleton in its sample. V is TRBV30 and J is TRBJ2-7; D possibly corresponds to TRBD1 (5 bases). Trimming took off 3 bases at V and 3 bases at J, with 18 bases between the two ends. CDR1 GTSNPN and CDR2 SVGIG come from the germline V gene (reference sequence). There are 15 residues in the CDR3. The CDR3 DNA is TGTGCCTGGAGCGATCGCGGACACAATCTCTACGAGCAGTACTTC. Protein: CAWSDRGHNLYEQYF.

V and J are TRBV27 and TRBJ2-3; TRBD2 aligns across 7 bases. CDR3 length: 16 amino acids. Unmatched junction bases numbered 8, after V lost 4 bases and J lost 1 base. Germline assignment: CDR1 MNHEY and CDR2 SMNVEV (reference sequence). The CDR3 is CASSSPFREGTDTQYF. Written as DNA, the CDR3 is TGTGCCAGCAGTTCGCCCTTTCGGGAGGGCACAGATACGCAGTATTTT.

CDR3 sequence: CASSLRGTADTQYF. Here the CDR3 DNA reads TGCGCCAGCAGCCTTAGGGGAACCGCAGATACGCAGTATTTT. The chain joins TRBV5-1 to TRBJ2-3; D perhaps matches TRBD1 (5 bases). The germline V gene has CDR1 SGHRS and CDR2 YFSETQ. The germline V and J ends were trimmed by 4 bases and 4 bases, with 13 bases remaining between them. This CDR3 contains 14 residues.

The J gene is TRBJ1-3, the V gene TRBV7-8, with D possibly TRBD1 on 5 matching bases. Germline CDR1 reads SGHVS; CDR2 reads FQNEAQ. This CDR3 has 16 amino acids. Trimming removed 5 bases from V and 0 bases from J, with 14 bases in between. Here the CDR3 reads CASSPLGGDSGNTIYF. The CDR3, as DNA: TGTGCCAGCAGCCCCCTTGGGGGGGACTCTGGAAACACCATATATTTT. The full variable domain, its missing parts supplied by reference TRBV7-8 and TRBJ1-3, is GAGVSQSPRYKVAKRGQDVALRCDPISGHVSLFWYQQALGQGPEFLTYFQNEAQLDKSGLPSDRFFAERPEGSVSTLKIQRTQQEDSAVYLCASSPLGGDSGNTIYFGEGSWLTVV.

In regard to this clone: One end of the junction fails to match germline, which may point to a read error. This CDR3 is CASSPWTGSDEQYF. Here the CDR3 DNA reads TGCGCCAGCAGCCCCTGGACAGGCTCCGACGAGCAGTACTTC. This rearrangement joins TRBV5-1 to TRBJ2-7, with TRBD1 matching over 7 bases. The CDR3 contains 14 residues. Germline lookup yields CDR1 SGHRS and CDR2 YFSETQ.

The chain uses TRBV27 and TRBJ2-7, with D perhaps TRBD1 (6 bases). The germline CDR1 and CDR2 sequences are MNHEY and SMNVEV (reference sequence). This CDR3 has 16 residues. V lost 4 bases and J lost 2, with 18 bases in between. As DNA, the CDR3 is TGTGCCAGCAGTTATGGACCAGGGGTCGCGACCTACGAGCAGTACTTC. Its translation is CASSYGPGVATYEQYF.

The J gene is TRBJ1-5, the V gene TRBV4-3; no reliable D call. The V end was cut by 0 bases, the J end by 3 bases, with 12 bases between. This CDR3 region has 16 residues. Germline V gene sequence: CDR1 LGHNA, CDR2 YSLEER. As DNA, the CDR3 is TGCGCCAGCAGCCAAGATTTTATGGATTTCAATCAGCCCCAGCATTTT. Translating it yields CASSQDFMDFNQPQHF.

This chain joins TRBV19 and TRBJ2-6; D is ambiguous. The CDR3 runs to 16 residues. V gave up 5 bases and J gave up 1 base, with 12 bases separating them. Germline V CDR1 and CDR2: LNHDA, SQIVND (reference sequence). The DNA for the CDR3 is TGTGCCAGTAGTCCCCGAGCCGTTTCTGGGGCCAACGTCCTGACTTTC. This encodes CASSPRAVSGANVLTF.

The chain combines TRBV10-3 with TRBJ1-2, with 8 positions matching TRBD1. The length of the CDR3 is 16 residues. V lost 4 bases to trimming and J lost 1 base; unmatched junction nucleotides: 8. CDR1 is ENHRY, CDR2 SYGVKD, per germline. CDR3 in amino acids: CAISGDRSRLNYGYTF. The CDR3 nucleotides read TGTGCCATCAGTGGGGACAGGAGTAGACTTAACTATGGCTACACCTTC.

The V and J genes are TRBV4-3 and TRBJ1-2; no clear D. The CDR3 sequence is 14 residues long. The germline CDR1 and CDR2 sequences are LGHNA and YSLEER. V was pared by 1 base and J by 5 bases, with 11 bases between. The CDR3 region is CASSQVGHGYGYTF. The CDR3 coding sequence is TGCGCCAGCAGCCAAGTCGGCCACGGTTATGGCTACACCTTC.

V usage is TRBV11-2 and J usage is TRBJ2-1, with 9 bases fitting TRBD2. The CDR3 is 17 amino acids. The germline CDR1 and CDR2 sequences are SGHAT and FQNNGV. J was trimmed by 4 bases and V by 5 bases; bases with no gene match: 12. The CDR3 sequence is CASSTLAVLAGYNEQFF. CDR3 coding DNA: TGTGCCAGCAGCACCCTTGCGGTGCTAGCGGGGTACAATGAGCAGTTCTTC.

The V and J genes are TRBV27 and TRBJ2-1, with a tentative D call TRBD1 (7 bases). CDR1 and CDR2 (germline): MNHEY, SMNVEV (reference sequence). CDR3 length equals 17 residues. V lost 4 bases and J lost 3, with 19 bases in between. CDR3 nucleotide sequence: TGTGCCAGCAGTTCCCCCAGGGGGTGGGGGGACTACAATGAGCAGTTCTTC. Translated, it gives CASSSPRGWGDYNEQFF.

The gene calls are TRBV29-1 and TRBJ2-1; 10 nucleotides align to TRBD2. J was trimmed by 3 bases and V by 7 bases; bases with no gene match: 6. This CDR3 contains 14 residues. Germline CDR1 and CDR2: SQVTM and ANQGSEA. The CDR3 nucleotides are TGCAGCGAAAGCGGGGGGGCTGGCTACAATGAGCAGTTCTTC. The encoded protein is CSESGGAGYNEQFF.

This chain connects TRBV5-4 to TRBJ1-3; perhaps TRBD1 as D (5 bases). Germline CDR1 reads SGHNT; CDR2 reads YYREEE (reference sequence). The CDR3 spans 16 residues. Trimming stripped 4 bases from V and 0 bases from J, with 14 bases between. The DNA for the CDR3 is TGTGCCAGCAGCCGCATTGGGGGGGACTCTGGAAACACCATATATTTT. Protein sequence: CASSRIGGDSGNTIYF.

A note on this clone: Other nucleotide sequences from this sample produce the same CDR3. The chain carries TRBV7-9 and TRBJ2-7, with D unclear. V was pared by 1 base and J by 5 bases, with 12 bases between. CDR1 is SEHNR and CDR2 is FQNEAQ in the germline V gene (reference sequence). The CDR3 spans 14 residues. CDR3 in DNA: TGTGCCAGCAGCTTAGGCCAAGGGTCCCACGAGCAGTACTTC. Protein sequence: CASSLGQGSHEQYF.

Details on this clone: Other DNA sequences from this sample encode an identical CDR3 as well. The chain has TRBV19 and TRBJ1-1, with D unclear. CDR3 length equals 13 residues. CDR1 is LNHDA, CDR2 SQIVND, per germline (reference sequence). The V and J ends lost 3 bases and 1 base respectively, with 6 bases between them. CDR3 coding DNA: TGTGCCAGTAGTATGGTCGGGAACACTGAAGCTTTCTTT. Translation: CASSMVGNTEAFF.

The J gene is TRBJ1-5, the V gene TRBV19; D unclear. Germline V lookup: CDR1 LNHDA, CDR2 SQIVND (reference sequence). The V and J ends lost 0 bases and 3 bases respectively, with 0 bases between them. CDR3 size: 12 residues. CDR3 sequence reads: CASSIDNQPQHF. The CDR3 DNA follows: TGTGCCAGTAGTATAGACAATCAGCCCCAGCATTTT. Full variable domain (rest looked up from reference TRBV19 and TRBJ1-5): DGGITQSPKYLFRKEGQNVTLSCEQNLNHDAMYWYRQDPGQGLRLIYYSQIVNDFQKGDIAEGYSVSREKKESFPLTVTSAQKNPTAFYLCASSIDNQPQHFGDGTRLSIL.

The J gene is TRBJ2-2, the V gene TRBV6-5, with TRBD2 matching over 12 bases. Germline V gene data show CDR1 as MNHEY and CDR2 as SVGAGI. The CDR3 has 15 amino acids. V lost 6 bases and J lost 6; bases outside the gene matches: 5. For the CDR3, the DNA is TGTGCCAGCAGAAGACTAGCGGGAGTTCCCGGGGAGCTGTTTTTT. Amino acid sequence: CASRRLAGVPGELFF.

The J gene is TRBJ1-1, the V gene TRBV25-1; D unresolved. CDR1 and CDR2 (germline): MGHDK, SYGVNS. The CDR3 sequence is 12 residues long. The CDR3 nucleotides are TGTGCAGGAGCGACGGCCAACACTGAAGCTTTCTTT. It codes for CAGATANTEAFF. Full variable domain (rest looked up from reference TRBV25-1 and TRBJ1-1): EADIYQTPRYLVIGTGKKITLECSQTMGHDKMYWYQQDPGMELHLIHYSYGVNSTEKGDLSSESTVSRIRTEHFPLTLESARPSHTSQYLCAGATANTEAFFGQGTRLTVV.

The chain has TRBV11-3 and TRBJ2-7; D is perhaps TRBD2 (6 bases). Germline V gene data show CDR1 as SGHNT and CDR2 as YENEEA. Trimming shortened V by 5 bases and J by 2 bases, and 19 bases separated the two germline ends. The CDR3 runs 16 residues. CDR3 sequence: CASSPDHAGIPYEQYF. The CDR3 nucleotides are TGTGCCAGCAGCCCTGATCACGCGGGGATCCCCTACGAGCAGTACTTC.

Turning to this clone: This same CDR3 is encoded by further DNA sequences in the sample. This chain links TRBV9 with TRBJ2-3; D unclear. Per the germline V gene, CDR1 is SGDLS and CDR2 is YYNGEE. V was shortened by 0 bases and J by 3 bases, with 5 bases between the two germline ends. This CDR3 contains 13 residues. This CDR3 reads CASSVEGTDTQYF. The CDR3 coding sequence is TGTGCCAGCAGCGTAGAGGGAACAGATACGCAGTATTTT. Complete variable domain (other parts from reference TRBV9 and TRBJ2-3): DSGVTQTPKHLITATGQRVTLRCSPRSGDLSVYWYQQSLDQGLQFLIQYYNGEERAKGNILERFSAQQFPDLHSELNLSSLELGDSALYFCASSVEGTDTQYFGPGTRLTVL.

This chain links TRBV19 with TRBJ2-7; 9 bases align to TRBD2. The CDR3 length is 15 residues. Trimming cost V 4 bases and J 6 bases; bases outside gene matches: 10. Looked up from germline, CDR1 is LNHDA and CDR2 is SQIVND (reference sequence). CDR3: CASSTYASGIVEQYF. As DNA, the CDR3 is TGTGCCAGTAGTACCTATGCTAGCGGGATAGTCGAGCAGTACTTC.

This chain uses TRBV5-4 with TRBJ2-5, with 7 bases matching TRBD1. Germline-derived CDR1 and CDR2 are SGHNT and YYREEE (reference sequence). J gave up 3 bases and V 0 bases, and 2 bases lay outside the gene matches. The CDR3 sequence is 14 residues long. CDR3 residues: CASSLVGTEETQYF. For the CDR3, the DNA is TGTGCCAGCAGCTTGGTGGGGACAGAAGAGACCCAGTACTTC.

The rearrangement links TRBV9 to TRBJ2-3, with 9 bases that match TRBD2. CDR3 length: 13 amino acids. In germline, CDR1 is SGDLS, CDR2 YYNGEE. With 3 bases clipped from V and 15 bases from J, the junction kept 11 bases outside the gene matches. DNA for the CDR3: TGTGCCAGCAGCGCAGGAGGGACTAGCCAAGAATATTTT. Translating gives CASSAGGTSQEYF. The full variable domain, with the rest looked up from reference TRBV9 and TRBJ2-3, is DSGVTQTPKHLITATGQRVTLRCSPRSGDLSVYWYQQSLDQGLQFLIQYYNGEERAKGNILERFSAQQFPDLHSELNLSSLELGDSALYFCASSAGGTSQEYFGPGTRLTVL.